This entry lists 13 T cell receptor beta chains sequenced from one sample in a study of regulatory T cells in long-lasting Graves disease. The time point denotes: newly diagnosed GD, antithyroid drugs for less than 3 months. PBMCs provided the RNA from which the TCR library was made. With iRepertoire HTBI primers and Arm-PCR of CDR3 regions, TCR beta libraries were built. TCRdb redid the calling of the multiplex PCR reads with MiXCR, one entry per CDR3 protein. The repertoire includes 530,000 or so distinct CDR3 sequences, 16% of them detected once, and about 12% sits in the top ten. This same sample was also taken into another study, of T cells in Graves' hyperthyroidism and ophthalmopathy.

The sequencing used peripheral blood mononuclear cells (PBMCs), collected at new diagnosis, from a patient treated with antithyroid drugs. All receptors come from a man in his late teens or twenties with Graves disease.

This chain connects TRBV9 to TRBJ2-5, with D possibly called TRBD1 or TRBD2 (6 bases each). CDR3 length equals 16 residues. Germline loops: CDR1 SGDLS, CDR2 YYNGEE. Deletions cut 4 bases from V and 5 bases from J, with 21 bases between. The CDR3, as DNA: TGTGCCAGCAGCTATAGTGGGGGGCAGGCTGGGGAGACCCAGTACTTC. This gives the protein CASSYSGGQAGETQYF. Full variable domain (outside the CDR3, taken from reference TRBV9 and TRBJ2-5): DSGVTQTPKHLITATGQRVTLRCSPRSGDLSVYWYQQSLDQGLQFLIQYYNGEERAKGNILERFSAQQFPDLHSELNLSSLELGDSALYFCASSYSGGQAGETQYFGPGTRLLVL.

In the case of this clonotype: At one end the junction does not follow the germline gene, possibly because of a read error. The V gene is TRBV7-9, the J gene TRBJ2-4; D call uncertain. The CDR3 spans 14 residues. The germline CDR1 and CDR2 sequences are SEHNR and FQNEAQ (reference sequence). The CDR3 protein is CASSLAPNRNIEYF. CDR3 sequence (DNA): TGTGCCAGCAGCTTAGCGCCGAATAGGAACATTGAGTACTTC.

This clonotype was recorded at least ten times. The chain's CDR3 is CASSQYPRPYEQYF. The CDR3 coding sequence is TGTGCCAGCAGCCAATACCCCAGGCCCTACGAGCAGTACTTC. The gene calls are TRBV16 and TRBJ2-7; D is uncertain. The germline V and J ends were trimmed by 1 base and 2 bases, with 9 bases remaining between them. Germline V CDR1 and CDR2: KGHSY, FQNENV. The CDR3 is made up of 14 amino acids.

This clonotype has at least ten counts. This chain connects TRBV15 to TRBJ1-1, with a weak D call TRBD1 (5 bases). The CDR3 has 13 amino acids. Germline V gene lookup returns CDR1 LNHNV and CDR2 YYDKDF (reference sequence). V dropped 3 bases and J dropped 8 bases, with 13 bases sitting between them. CDR3 sequence (DNA): TGTGCCACCAGCAGTGCCCCGTGGGGCGAAGCTTTCTTT. Its protein is CATSSAPWGEAFF.

The chain combines TRBV25-1 with TRBJ2-1; D gene ambiguous. Germline values: CDR1 MGHDK, CDR2 SYGVNS. The CDR3 contains 12 residues. Trimming stripped 1 base from V and 10 bases from J, with 8 bases between. CDR3 amino acids: CASSESPPEQFF. The CDR3 bases are TGTGCCAGCAGTGAATCCCCGCCCGAGCAGTTCTTC. The full variable domain, its missing parts supplied by reference TRBV25-1 and TRBJ2-1, is EADIYQTPRYLVIGTGKKITLECSQTMGHDKMYWYQQDPGMELHLIHYSYGVNSTEKGDLSSESTVSRIRTEHFPLTLESARPSHTSQYLCASSESPPEQFFGPGTRLTVL.

This clonotype occurred a few times. DNA of the CDR3: TGTGCCAGCAGTCCCCTGGGACCCACGAGGGAAAAACTGTTTTTT. Its translation: CASSPLGPTREKLFF. The rearrangement links TRBV28 to TRBJ1-4; possibly TRBD1 for D (5 bases). V was pared by 5 bases and J by 8 bases, with 18 bases between. The CDR3 length is 15 residues. From germline, CDR1 is MDHEN and CDR2 SYDVKM.

This clonotype was seen ten or more times. The V call is TRBV11-1, the J call TRBJ2-1; TRBD1 might be the D (6 bases). Germline CDR1 and CDR2: SGHAT and FQDESV (reference sequence). The V gene lost 5 bases and the J gene lost 7 bases, with 15 bases spanning the gap. CDR3 length equals 14 residues. The CDR3 protein is CASSPVTGKNEQFF. The CDR3 DNA reads TGTGCCAGCAGCCCGGTTACAGGGAAGAATGAGCAGTTCTTC.

The chain recombines TRBV7-8 with TRBJ2-3; TRBD2 aligns across 10 bases. With 6 bases clipped from V and 6 bases from J, the junction kept 9 bases outside the gene matches. The CDR3 consists of 15 residues. Germline lookup yields CDR1 SGHVS and CDR2 FQNEAQ. DNA for the CDR3: TGTGCCAGCAGTGACATAGCGGGAGGCCGGGATACGCAGTATTTT. Translated: CASSDIAGGRDTQYF.

This chain uses TRBV2 with TRBJ2-1; 14 bases agree with TRBD2. The CDR3 is 17 amino acids. CDR1 SNHLY and CDR2 FYNNEI come from the germline V gene. J was trimmed by 10 bases and V by 1 base; bases with no gene match: 9. The CDR3 spells CASSEVGLAGGAYEQFF. The CDR3 region has the DNA TGTGCCAGCAGTGAAGTCGGACTAGCGGGAGGAGCCTACGAGCAGTTCTTC.

This clonotype occurred a few times. The chain uses TRBV12-3 or TRBV12-4 and TRBJ2-1, with TRBD2 identical over 15 bases. The CDR3 runs 17 residues. Trimming cost V 2 bases and J 4 bases; bases outside gene matches: 3. CDR3 in amino acids: CASSLRTSGRVYNEQFF. CDR3 in DNA: TGTGCCAGCAGTTTACGGACTAGCGGGAGGGTGTACAATGAGCAGTTCTTC.

This sequence joins TRBV13 and TRBJ1-1, with 9 bases matching TRBD1. Germline-derived CDR1 and CDR2 are PRHDT and FYEKMQ (reference sequence). V lost 4 bases, J lost 4 bases, and 7 bases stayed unmatched. The CDR3 is 15 residues long. Here the CDR3 DNA reads TGTGCCAGCAGCTCAGTTGACAGGGGGTTCACTGAAGCTTTCTTT. It encodes CASSSVDRGFTEAFF.

The rearrangement uses TRBV4-1 and TRBJ2-6, with 8 bases matching TRBD2. Germline V gives CDR1 MGHRA, CDR2 YSYEKL. The CDR3 is 18 amino acids. V lost 4 bases, J lost 0 bases, and 8 bases stayed unmatched. CDR3 amino acids: CASSLKLAVLSGANVLTF. DNA for the CDR3: TGCGCCAGCAGCCTTAAACTAGCGGTACTCTCTGGGGCCAACGTCCTGACTTTC.

This clonotype was seen only a few times. The rearrangement uses TRBV11-2 and TRBJ2-7; D is perhaps TRBD1 (6 bases). The CDR3 has 14 residues. Per the germline V gene, CDR1 is SGHAT and CDR2 is FQNNGV. The V end lost 5 bases, the J end lost 2 bases, and 13 bases lay between the germline ends. CDR3 DNA sequence: TGTGCCAGCAGCAGGGGGAGTGGACCCTACGAGCAGTACTTC. This gives the protein CASSRGSGPYEQYF.